The T cell receptor (beta chain) under discussion was sequenced for a study of T cells after yellow fever vaccination. Across the study: Fractions of low cell number were prepared using SMART-Seq v4 Ultra Low Input.

Study-wide findings and caveats: Booster sampling recovered most clones from primary vaccination (96% CD4, roughly 88% CD8).

UMIs were added to TCR cDNA along with a universal primer site when it was made by 5'RACE template switching. One entry per CDR3 protein results from TCRdb running MiXCR on the 5' RACE reads. This sample has approximately 160,000 distinct CDR3 sequences; roughly 9% occur once, and the top ten carry roughly 40%. As regards this clonotype: No antigen is known for it.

This CDR3 is 13 amino acids long. Germline V gives CDR1 GTSNPN, CDR2 SVGIG (reference sequence). Trimming removed 3 bases from V and 1 base from J, with 7 bases in between. The sequencing used CD8+ T cells sorted from PBMCs, collected 45 days after the yellow fever booster vaccination. This clonotype was obtained from a man in his late teens or twenties who received the YFV17D yellow fever vaccine. The chain has TRBV30 and TRBJ2-1, with D hard to call. CDR3 residues: CAWSFDSYNEQFF. DNA of the CDR3: TGTGCCTGGAGCTTTGATTCCTACAATGAGCAGTTCTTC.